This entry lists 20 T cell receptor beta chains sequenced from one sample in a study of blood T cell repertoires in COVID-19. Clones were sequenced by immunoSEQ multiplex PCR, and TCRdb holds only the in-frame ones, with some missing. The sample gives about 120,000 clones, around nine tenths of which show up once; 2% to 2.5% is in the top ten. The sequencing sample was made of peripheral blood. These receptors were obtained from a woman aged 50 to 60 with acute or convalescent COVID-19.

The rearrangement uses TRBV7-2 and TRBJ1-4; 7 positions match TRBD1. Looked up from germline, CDR1 is SGHTA and CDR2 is FQGNSA. Losses at the gene ends were 7 bases for V and 2 bases for J; bases not matched to a gene: 4. The CDR3 consists of 14 residues. CDR3 DNA sequence: TGTGCCAGCACCGAGACAGGGACTAATGAAAAACTGTTTTTT. Its translation: CASTETGTNEKLFF. Full variable domain (remainder filled in from reference TRBV7-2 and TRBJ1-4): GAGVSQSPSNKVTEKGKDVELRCDPISGHTALYWYRQSLGQGLEFLIYFQGNSAPDKSGLPSDRFSAERTGGSVSTLTIQRTQQEDSAVYLCASTETGTNEKLFFGSGTQLSVL.

J is TRBJ1-1 and V is TRBV10-1, with unresolved D. Germline CDR1 reads WNHNN; CDR2 reads SYGVQD (reference sequence). The CDR3 sequence is 14 residues long. V dropped 3 bases and J dropped 7 bases, with 15 bases sitting between them. Here the CDR3 reads CASSDSFYGNEAFF. CDR3 DNA sequence: TGCGCCAGCAGTGATAGTTTTTACGGGAATGAAGCTTTCTTT.

This chain joins TRBV7-9 and TRBJ1-2; TRBD1 is a possible D gene (6 bases). The CDR3 covers 14 residues. The germline V and J ends were trimmed by 1 base and 7 bases, with 13 bases remaining between them. Looked up from germline, CDR1 is SEHNR and CDR2 is FQNEAQ (reference sequence). CDR3 sequence (DNA): TGTGCCAGCAGCTTAGGCGCAGGGGTAGGTGGCTACACCTTC. Its translation: CASSLGAGVGGYTF.

The rearrangement links TRBV12-3 or TRBV12-4 to TRBJ1-2, with 7 nucleotides matching TRBD1. The CDR3 has 13 residues. V shed 5 bases and J 5 bases; nucleotides not matched to a gene: 5. CDR3 nucleotide sequence: TGTGCCAGCAGTCCGGACAGGAGGTATGGCTACACCTTC. This sequence encodes CASSPDRRYGYTF.

This chain uses TRBV10-3 with TRBJ2-3; no definite D call. Deletions cut 5 bases from V and 0 bases from J, with 3 bases between. The CDR3 spans 12 residues. CDR1 is ENHRY, CDR2 SYGVKD, per germline. The CDR3 DNA sequence: TGTGCCATCAGTCCTAGCACAGATACGCAGTATTTT. Residues: CAISPSTDTQYF.

The J gene is TRBJ1-1, the V gene TRBV19; the D gene is possibly TRBD1 (6 bases). Germline CDR1 reads LNHDA; CDR2 reads SQIVND (reference sequence). The ends were cut back, 5 bases at V and 3 bases at J, with 10 bases in the middle. The CDR3 loop spans 13 amino acids. In DNA, the CDR3 is TGTGCCAGTAGTCACGAGGGGGACACTGAAGCTTTCTTT. Its translation is CASSHEGDTEAFF. The whole variable domain, remainder taken from reference TRBV19 and TRBJ1-1, is DGGITQSPKYLFRKEGQNVTLSCEQNLNHDAMYWYRQDPGQGLRLIYYSQIVNDFQKGDIAEGYSVSREKKESFPLTVTSAQKNPTAFYLCASSHEGDTEAFFGQGTRLTVV.

The chain joins TRBV5-3 to TRBJ2-7; no reliable D call. TRBV5-3 is an ORF for which the function is uncertain. V gave up 2 bases and J gave up 2 bases, with 17 bases separating them. This CDR3 has 16 residues. The CDR3 DNA sequence: TGTGCCAGAAGCTTACCCCCCGCAGGTGTAACCTACGAGCAGTACTTC. Translated, it gives CARSLPPAGVTYEQYF.

A few counts support this clone. The chain has TRBV14 and TRBJ1-3, with 12 bases that match TRBD1. V trimming: 5 bases; J trimming: 7 bases; junction bases outside the gene matches: 15. The CDR3 is 18 residues long. CDR1 is SGHDN and CDR2 is FVKESK in the germline V gene. The CDR3, as DNA: TGTGCCAGCAGCTTCCTTTACGGGACAGGGGGCGAGCAGAACACCATATATTTT. Translation: CASSFLYGTGGEQNTIYF.

The chain carries TRBV4-3 and TRBJ1-2; maybe TRBD1 (5 bases). The CDR3 loop spans 15 amino acids. Trimming removed 1 base from V and 8 bases from J, with 17 bases in between. The germline V gene encodes CDR1 LGHNA and CDR2 YSLEER. CDR3 bases: TGCGCCAGCAGCCAAGGACAGACAACTATAGAGGGCTACACCTTC. The encoded protein is CASSQGQTTIEGYTF.

The chain employs TRBV14 and TRBJ2-3; D perhaps matches TRBD2 (6 bases). The CDR3 length is 14 residues. V was pared by 4 bases and J by 2 bases, with 10 bases between. The germline V gene has CDR1 SGHDN and CDR2 FVKESK. CDR3 region: CASSLGLPTDTQYF. In nucleotides, the CDR3 is TGTGCCAGCAGCCTCGGACTACCCACAGATACGCAGTATTTT.

The rearrangement uses TRBV18 and TRBJ2-2, with D possibly matching TRBD1 (5 bases). In germline, CDR1 is KGHSH, CDR2 LQKENI. CDR3 length: 16 amino acids. V lost 0 bases to trimming and J lost 1 base, with 9 bases between them. The CDR3 is CASSPPGHLNTGELFF. The DNA of the CDR3 is TGTGCCAGCTCACCACCTGGACACCTGAACACCGGGGAGCTGTTTTTT.

The chain has TRBV6-5 and TRBJ1-4; D possibly corresponds to TRBD1 (5 bases). Germline CDR1 reads MNHEY; CDR2 reads SVGAGI. This CDR3 has 14 residues. With 4 bases removed from V and 8 bases from J, the gap between germline ends came to 14 bases. The CDR3 coding sequence is TGTGCCAGCAGTTCAGGGCGAAGTGAAGAAAAACTGTTTTTT. Protein product: CASSSGRSEEKLFF.

This clone has only one observation. The chain uses TRBV4-3 and TRBJ1-1, with D maybe TRBD1 (6 bases). Trimming left V 0 bases short and J 5 bases short, with 10 bases between. Germline-derived CDR1 and CDR2 are LGHNA and YSLEER. This CDR3 spans 14 amino acids. The CDR3 DNA sequence: TGCGCCAGCAGCCAAGATACAGGGTCGACTGAAGCTTTCTTT. As protein: CASSQDTGSTEAFF.

This clone was seen only a few times. J is TRBJ1-3 and V is TRBV6-6; D is unresolved. V was clipped by 4 bases and J by 7 bases, with 17 bases between them. The CDR3 is 15 amino acids. Germline lookup yields CDR1 MNHNY and CDR2 SVGAGI (reference sequence). The DNA for the CDR3 is TGTGCCAGCAGTTCCCTCGGGCTTGGCGGGAACACCATATATTTT. Translated, it gives CASSSLGLGGNTIYF.

The chain recombines TRBV20-1 with TRBJ2-3; D ambiguous. Deletions cut 2 bases from V and 6 bases from J, with 6 bases between. The germline gives CDR1 DFQATT, CDR2 SNEGSKA (reference sequence). The CDR3 consists of 11 residues. CDR3 loop: CSARRLDTQYF. The CDR3 DNA follows: TGCAGTGCTAGACGTCTGGATACGCAGTATTTT.

This rearrangement joins TRBV18 to TRBJ2-3; 10 bases line up with TRBD2. The trim removed 2 bases at V and 0 bases at J, leaving 2 bases unmatched. Germline CDR1 KGHSH, CDR2 LQKENI. The CDR3 contains 16 residues. CDR3 nucleotide sequence: TGTGCCAGCTCACCAAAACTAGCGGGGAGCACAGATACGCAGTATTTT. This gives the protein CASSPKLAGSTDTQYF.

This chain joins TRBV7-6 and TRBJ2-1; 7 nucleotides align to TRBD2. Per germline, CDR1 SGHVS and CDR2 FNYEAQ. This CDR3 is built from 15 residues. With V trimmed by 2 bases and J by 8 bases, 9 bases remained unmatched. Here the CDR3 DNA reads TGTGCCAGCAGCTTAAGCGGGGCACCTGGGTATGAGCAGTTCTTC. This codes for CASSLSGAPGYEQFF.

The CDR3 here is CASSRPGLAGTYEQYF. The CDR3 DNA reads TGTGCCAGCAGCCGCCCGGGACTAGCGGGGACCTACGAGCAGTACTTC. This chain connects TRBV14 to TRBJ2-7; 13 bases are shared with TRBD2. CDR1 is SGHDN and CDR2 is FVKESK in the germline V gene. J lost 2 bases, V lost 4 bases, and 5 bases had no gene match. This CDR3 region has 16 residues.

V is TRBV3-1 (or the pseudogene TRBV3-2) and J is TRBJ2-4; D may be TRBD1 (5 bases). CDR1 and CDR2 from the germline V gene are LGHDT and YNNKEL (reference sequence). The CDR3 covers 16 residues. Trimming cost V 4 bases and J 0 bases, with 13 bases left between them. CDR3 amino acids: CASSPFRALAKNIQYF. Here the CDR3 DNA reads TGTGCCAGCAGCCCCTTCAGGGCTCTAGCCAAAAACATTCAGTACTTC.

This clone was observed a few times. The chain combines TRBV7-2 with TRBJ1-2; D gene ambiguous. This CDR3 contains 13 residues. CDR1 is SGHTA and CDR2 is FQGNSA in the germline V gene. The ends were cut back, 1 base at V and 2 bases at J, with 5 bases in the middle. The CDR3 loop reads CASSLVANYGYTF. In DNA, the CDR3 is TGTGCCAGCAGCTTAGTAGCGAACTATGGCTACACCTTC.